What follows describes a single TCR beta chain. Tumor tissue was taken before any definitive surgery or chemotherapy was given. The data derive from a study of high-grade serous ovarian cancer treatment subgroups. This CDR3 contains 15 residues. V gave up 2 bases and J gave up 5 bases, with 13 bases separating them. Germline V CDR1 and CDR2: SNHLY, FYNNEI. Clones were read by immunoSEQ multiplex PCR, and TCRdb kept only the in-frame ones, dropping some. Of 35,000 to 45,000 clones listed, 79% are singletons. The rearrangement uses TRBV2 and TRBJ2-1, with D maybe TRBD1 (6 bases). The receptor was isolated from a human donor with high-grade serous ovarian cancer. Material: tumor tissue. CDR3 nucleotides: TGTGCCAGCAGTGAAAGGGGGAGAGGGGACAATGAGCAGTTCTTC. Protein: CASSERGRGDNEQFF.